These 6 T cell receptor beta chains came from one sample sequenced in a study of cytomegalovirus exposure and HLA in healthy donors. PCR amplification relied on 60 Vbeta primers (plus 13 Jbeta primers). Here immunoSEQ multiplex PCR was the method, and the copy in TCRdb shows in-frame clones only, minus some. The sample data list about 150,000 clones. Input material: PBMCs. The receptor source for this set is a woman in her 50s in good health and CMV-seronegative.

J is TRBJ1-4 and V is TRBV19, with D perhaps TRBD1 (5 bases). This CDR3 has 14 residues. Trimming took 7 bases from V and 7 from J, leaving 16 bases between them. Germline CDR1 and CDR2: LNHDA and SQIVND (reference sequence). CDR3 in amino acids: CASIPRASPEKLFF. For the CDR3, the DNA is TGTGCCAGTATTCCCAGGGCGTCCCCTGAAAAACTGTTTTTT.

V and J are TRBV7-9 and TRBJ1-2, with D possibly matching TRBD1 (5 bases). The V end was cut by 1 base, the J end by 3 bases, with 9 bases between. The CDR3 sequence is 14 residues long. Germline values: CDR1 SEHNR, CDR2 FQNEAQ (reference sequence). This CDR3 reads CASSLVTGDYGYTF. The CDR3 nucleotides are TGTGCCAGCAGCTTAGTTACAGGCGACTATGGCTACACCTTC. The entire variable domain, with the rest obtained from reference TRBV7-9 and TRBJ1-2, is as follows: DTGVSQNPRHKITKRGQNVTFRCDPISEHNRLYWYRQTLGQGPEFLTYFQNEAQLEKSRLLSDRFSAERPKGSFSTLEIQRTEQGDSAMYLCASSLVTGDYGYTFGSGTRLTVV.

The J gene is TRBJ1-5, the V gene TRBV19; 9 nucleotides line up with TRBD1. The CDR3 covers 15 residues. CDR1 is LNHDA, CDR2 SQIVND, per germline (reference sequence). With 7 bases clipped from V and 4 bases from J, the junction kept 8 bases outside the gene matches. DNA for the CDR3: TGTGCCAGTAACCCGGACAGGGGTGGAAATCAGCCCCAGCATTTT. It specifies CASNPDRGGNQPQHF.

The rearrangement links TRBV7-2 to TRBJ1-5; weak D call: TRBD1 (5 bases). The CDR3 runs to 13 residues. Germline V gives CDR1 SGHTA, CDR2 FQGNSA. With 5 bases removed from V and 6 bases from J, the gap between germline ends came to 11 bases. CDR3 protein: CASSLTGTQPQHF. Written as DNA, the CDR3 is TGTGCCAGCAGCCTCACAGGTACTCAGCCCCAGCATTTT.

The gene calls are TRBV27 and TRBJ1-2; 9 nucleotides line up with TRBD1. The CDR3 loop spans 15 amino acids. Germline-derived CDR1 and CDR2 are MNHEY and SMNVEV (reference sequence). Trimming took 4 bases from V and 6 from J; bases not matched to a gene: 9. The CDR3 nucleotides are TGTGCCAGCAGTTCACGGGACAGGGTGTTTAATGGCTACACCTTC. The encoded protein is CASSSRDRVFNGYTF.

The chain links TRBV7-9 to TRBJ2-1; D not resolved. The V gene's germline CDR1 is SEHNR and CDR2 FQNEAQ (reference sequence). The CDR3 consists of 13 residues. The V gene lost 5 bases and the J gene lost 5 bases, with 10 bases spanning the gap. CDR3 nucleotide sequence: TGTGCCAGCAGCCGTCAGGCTAACAATGAGCAGTTCTTC. Its protein product is CASSRQANNEQFF.